A selection of T cell receptor beta chains follows, all from one sample in a study of cytomegalovirus exposure and HLA in healthy donors. Only in-frame clones appear in the TCRdb table, and some are missing; sequencing was by immunoSEQ multiplex PCR. The repertoire holds some 200,000 clones, less than 80% seen once, with 2.5% to 3% in the top ten. Sequenced sample: PBMCs. These receptors came from a man aged 40-55 years in good health and CMV-seronegative. CDR3s include the opening cysteine and the closing phenylalanine or tryptophan. Fields, in order: D gene, clone size, V gene, J gene, CDR3 DNA, CDR3 protein. D genes are given only for firm matches. The listing skips clone size in some rows; elsewhere it reads once, few, many or a size class.

.	.	TRBV7-9	TRBJ1-4	TGTTCCAGCAGCCGACAGTCAACTAATGAAAAACTGTTTTTT	CSSSRQSTNEKLFF
TRBD1	.	TRBV19	TRBJ1-2	TGTGCCAGTAGTATCGGGACAGGTGGCTACACCTTC	CASSIGTGGYTF
TRBD2	many	TRBV7-9	TRBJ2-1	TGTGCCAGCGGTGAGCTAGCGGGGGGCAATGAGCAGTTCTTC	CASGELAGGNEQFF
.	.	TRBV5-6	TRBJ1-1	TGTGCCAGCAGTCGAGACGGAGGTGCGAACACTGAAGCTTTCTTT	CASSRDGGANTEAFF
TRBD1	.	TRBV15	TRBJ2-3	TGTGCCACCAGCGGCCTCTACGGACAGGGGCCGACGGATACGCAGTATTTT	CATSGLYGQGPTDTQYF
TRBD1	.	TRBV2	TRBJ2-1	TGTGCCAGCACCGGGACAGGGATCTTCTACAATGAGCAGTTCTTC	CASTGTGIFYNEQFF
TRBD1	once	TRBV2	TRBJ2-5	TGTGCCAGCAGTGGGACAGGGGAACGTGAGACCCAGTACTTC	CASSGTGERETQYF
.	.	TRBV6-5	TRBJ2-7	TGTGCCAGCCATCGGGGATCCGAGCAGTACTTC	CASHRGSEQYF
TRBD1	few	TRBV29-1	TRBJ2-2	TGCAGCGCCGGGACAGGGTTCACCGGGGAGCTGTTTTTT	CSAGTGFTGELFF
.	.	TRBV5-1	TRBJ1-2	TGCGCCAGCAGCTTGGCCGGAGGGGCCTATGGCTACACCTTC	CASSLAGGAYGYTF
TRBD1	once	TRBV5-6	TRBJ1-4	TGTGCCAGCAGCTTGGGGACAGGGCAGGGTGAAAAACTGTTTTTT	CASSLGTGQGEKLFF
TRBD1	.	TRBV18	TRBJ1-2	TGTGCCAGCTCGGCAGGGACAGAGCCTGGCTACACCTTC	CASSAGTEPGYTF
TRBD1	.	TRBV19	TRBJ2-7	TGTGCCAGTAGTTCGGACAGGGGGGACTTTGAGGAGCAGTACTTC	CASSSDRGDFEEQYF
TRBD2	.	TRBV5-1	TRBJ2-7	TGCGCCAGCAGCTGGGGGGGTGACGAGCAGTACTTC	CASSWGGDEQYF
TRBD1	few	TRBV9	TRBJ2-5	TGTGCCAGCAGCGCCGACCCGGACAGGGTAGAGCAAGAGACCCAGTACTTC	CASSADPDRVEQETQYF
TRBD2	.	TRBV5-1	TRBJ2-7	TGCGCCAGCAGCTTCTCCACCGGTGGGGGGGAAAGCTTCTCCTACGAGCAGTACTTC	CASSFSTGGGESFSYEQYF
TRBD2	.	TRBV5-1	TRBJ2-7	TGCGCCAGCAGCACCACTAGCGGGAGTGGGTACGAGCAGTACTTC	CASSTTSGSGYEQYF
TRBD2	.	TRBV6-6	TRBJ2-5	TGTGCCAGCAGTCTAGGACTAGCGGGAGGGCGAGAGACCCAGTACTTC	CASSLGLAGGRETQYF
TRBD1	.	TRBV2	TRBJ2-1	TGTGCCAGCAGTTCCGGACAGGGCATGGGGTACAATGAGCAGTTCTTC	CASSSGQGMGYNEQFF
TRBD1	.	TRBV5-6	TRBJ2-7	TGTGCCAGCAGTTCCGGGACAGGGCTATTCGAGCAGTACTTC	CASSSGTGLFEQYF
.	.	TRBV2	TRBJ2-3	TGTGCCAGCCAGGACAGTCTTGTTAGTACAGATACGCAGTATTTT	CASQDSLVSTDTQYF
TRBD1	.	TRBV27	TRBJ1-6	TGTGCCAGCAGTTTATCGGGGACAGCTTATAATTCACCCCTCCACTTT	CASSLSGTAYNSPLHF
TRBD1	.	TRBV4-1	TRBJ1-5	TGCGCCAGCAGGCCGACAGGGGGCGCCGGGGCCCAGCCCCAGCATTTT	CASRPTGGAGAQPQHF
TRBD1	.	TRBV27	TRBJ1-2	TGTGCCAGCAGTTTACTGGGACAGGGGATGCATGGCTACACCTTC	CASSLLGQGMHGYTF
TRBD1	.	TRBV5-4	TRBJ2-1	TGTGCCAGCAGCTTAACAGGGGCGAGCGGTGAGCAGTTCTTC	CASSLTGASGEQFF
.	.	TRBV4-1	TRBJ1-6	TGCGCCAGCAGCCAAGATTACAGGGCGGAATCACCCCTCCACTTT	CASSQDYRAESPLHF
TRBD1	.	TRBV7-2	TRBJ2-7	TGTGCCAGCAGCTTTCAGGGGGTAGAGCAGTACTTC	CASSFQGVEQYF
.	.	TRBV5-4	TRBJ1-1	TGTGCCAGCAGCTTGGATCAGGGGAGAACTGAAGCTTTCTTT	CASSLDQGRTEAFF
TRBD1	few	TRBV29-1	TRBJ1-1	TGCAGCGTCCCGGGACAGGGGGCCATTTCTGAAGCTTTCTTT	CSVPGQGAISEAFF
TRBD2	.	TRBV5-1	TRBJ2-5	TGCGCCAGCAGCTTGGGGGCTAGCGGGGGGTTCGAAGAGACCCAGTACTTC	CASSLGASGGFEETQYF
TRBD2	.	TRBV4-2	TRBJ2-1	TGTGCCAGCAGCCAAGATGGGACTAGCGGGGTTCTTGAGCAGTTCTTC	CASSQDGTSGVLEQFF
TRBD2	.	TRBV7-4	TRBJ2-3	TGTGCCAGCAGCTGCGTGACTAGCGGTCTCACAGATACGCAGTATTTT	CASSCVTSGLTDTQYF
.	once	TRBV7-9	TRBJ2-2	TGTGCCAGCAGCACAACCCCAGGGCTCGGCACCGGGGAGCTGTTTTTT	CASSTTPGLGTGELFF
.	few	TRBV19	TRBJ1-5	TGTGCCAGTACCCCAGGGGTTGACAGTTTCAATCAGCCCCAGCATTTT	CASTPGVDSFNQPQHF